This T cell receptor beta chain is from a study of response to subunit inactivated influenza vaccine. Study results and limitations: Each seasonal influenza vaccination, the authors suggested, recruits few new T cells.

The CDR3 sequence is 17 residues long. With 5 bases removed from V and 2 bases from J, the gap between germline ends came to 20 bases. The V gene's germline CDR1 is PRHDT and CDR2 FYEKMQ (reference sequence). MiXCR, run by TCRdb on the RT-PCR reads, gives a single entry per CDR3 protein. The sample records almost 250,000 distinct CDR3 sequences, 9% to 15% being singletons. As regards this clonotype: Its antigen is still unknown.

The chain recombines TRBV13 with TRBJ2-3; D is tentatively TRBD1 or TRBD2 (5 bases each). The sequence was obtained from a man aged 50 to 59 who received an inactivated influenza vaccine. Material: non-naive T cells sorted from PBMCs, obtained around 15 days before vaccination. CDR3: CASSLLMGPTNTDTQYF. The CDR3 nucleotides read TGTGCCAGCAGCCTCCTAATGGGACCAACGAACACAGATACGCAGTATTTT.